This is a list of T cell receptor beta chains from one sample in a study of shared clonotypes between healthy human individuals. TCRdb keeps only in-frame clones here, not all; method: immunoSEQ multiplex PCR. The table lists some 2 million clones, approximately 94% of them singletons. The sequenced material came from naive CD8+ T cells sorted from blood. The origin of the receptors is a man aged 18 to 29 in good health. CDR3s include the opening cysteine and the closing phenylalanine or tryptophan. Each record gives: D gene, clone size, V gene, J gene, CDR3 protein, CDR3 DNA. A D gene is named only where the DNA matches it firmly. Where a row states a size, it is once, few, many or the class of an expanded clone; other rows omit it.

TRBD1,.,TRBV2,TRBJ2-1,CASSEVAGGENEQFF,TGTGCCAGCAGTGAAGTGGCAGGGGGCGAGAATGAGCAGTTCTTC
.,once,TRBV5-6,TRBJ2-2,CASSLGGFWTGELFF,TGTGCCAGCAGCTTGGGAGGGTTCTGGACCGGGGAGCTGTTTTTT
.,.,TRBV2,TRBJ2-3,CASSVVDRRDSTDTQYF,TGTGCCAGCAGTGTGGTTGACAGGAGGGATTCCACAGATACGCAGTATTTT
TRBD2,once,TRBV9,TRBJ2-2,CASSVEAGGPTGELFF,TGTGCCAGCAGCGTAGAAGCGGGGGGGCCCACCGGGGAGCTGTTTTTT
.,.,TRBV27,TRBJ2-1,CASTWSGPHNEQFF,TGTGCCAGCACCTGGAGCGGACCTCACAATGAGCAGTTCTTC
.,.,TRBV4-1,TRBJ2-2,CASSQGLTNTGELFF,TGCGCCAGCAGCCAGGGGTTAACGAACACCGGGGAGCTGTTTTTT
.,.,TRBV27,TRBJ2-7,CASSPSGPTYEQYF,TGTGCCAGCAGTCCCTCGGGGCCTACCTACGAGCAGTACTTC
TRBD2,.,TRBV30,TRBJ2-3,CAWNVAGGLTDTQYF,TGTGCCTGGAATGTAGCGGGGGGACTCACGGATACGCAGTATTTT
TRBD1,.,TRBV7-9,TRBJ1-1,CASSSRTGDTEAFF,TGTGCCAGCAGCTCCCGGACAGGGGATACTGAAGCTTTCTTT
.,.,TRBV7-2,TRBJ1-3,CASSSNRDVSHSGNTIYF,TGTGCCAGCAGCTCCAACCGGGATGTTAGCCACTCTGGAAACACCATATATTTT
.,.,TRBV15,TRBJ1-4,CATSRDLGGGEKLFF,TGTGCCACCAGCAGAGATTTGGGGGGAGGGGAAAAACTGTTTTTT
TRBD2,.,TRBV7-9,TRBJ2-3,CAIPDSGGAVDTQYF,TGTGCCATTCCGGATAGCGGGGGGGCAGTAGATACGCAGTATTTT
TRBD2,.,TRBV27,TRBJ2-3,CASSPSALAGRTDTQYF,TGTGCCAGCAGCCCAAGCGCGCTAGCGGGGCGCACAGATACGCAGTATTTT
TRBD1,.,TRBV6-5,TRBJ2-3,CASNPGTGTVTQYF,TGTGCCAGCAACCCCGGGACAGGGACGGTAACGCAGTATTTT
TRBD1,.,TRBV2,TRBJ1-1,CASGSGDRAVISGGTEAFF,TGTGCCAGCGGGTCGGGGGACAGGGCAGTAATCAGTGGAGGCACTGAAGCTTTCTTT
.,.,TRBV25-1,TRBJ1-6,CASSPNLNSPLHF,TGTGCCAGCAGTCCTAATCTGAATTCACCCCTCCACTTT
.,.,TRBV7-6,TRBJ1-4,CASSLGVSLWEKLFF,TGTGCCAGCAGCTTAGGCGTCAGTCTCTGGGAAAAACTGTTTTTT
TRBD2,.,TRBV9,TRBJ2-5,CASSPGGLAGGETQYF,TGTGCCAGCAGCCCGGGGGGACTAGCGGGAGGGGAGACCCAGTACTTC
.,.,TRBV7-9,TRBJ2-4,CASSLDGRELEDGKNIQYF,TGTGCCAGCAGCTTAGACGGACGGGAGTTGGAGGATGGCAAAAACATTCAGTACTTC
.,.,TRBV19,TRBJ1-6,CASNDLTLNSPLHF,TGTGCCAGTAATGACCTTACCCTGAATTCACCCCTCCACTTT
TRBD2,.,TRBV19,TRBJ2-1,CASSIGLADYNEQFF,TGTGCCAGTAGTATTGGGCTAGCGGACTACAATGAGCAGTTCTTC
TRBD1,.,TRBV27,TRBJ1-2,CASSRRDSYGYTF,TGTGCCAGCAGCCGCCGGGACAGCTATGGCTACACCTTC
TRBD1,.,TRBV5-6,TRBJ1-2,CASSTGTGIRGAHTF,TGTGCCAGCAGCACGGGGACAGGGATACGTGGGGCGCACACCTTC
.,.,TRBV6-1,TRBJ1-4,CASSEAAVSNWEKLFF,TGTGCCAGCAGTGAAGCGGCGGTCAGCAATTGGGAAAAACTGTTTTTT
TRBD2,.,TRBV4-3,TRBJ2-7,CASSQDTRGGEQYF,TGCGCCAGCAGCCAAGATACGCGGGGAGGGGAGCAGTACTTC
TRBD1,.,TRBV27,TRBJ1-5,CASSQGTVGDQPQHF,TGTGCCAGCAGCCAAGGGACAGTGGGAGACCAGCCCCAGCATTTT
TRBD2,.,TRBV7-2,TRBJ2-3,CASSSFQAGDYDTQYF,TGTGCCAGCAGCTCATTCCAAGCGGGAGATTACGATACGCAGTATTTT
TRBD1,.,TRBV28,TRBJ2-7,CASSLRTGATYEQYF,TGTGCCAGCAGTTTAAGGACAGGGGCAACCTACGAGCAGTACTTC
.,.,TRBV6-1,TRBJ1-1,CASTGGNTEAFF,TGTGCCAGCACGGGCGGGAACACTGAAGCTTTCTTT
TRBD1,.,TRBV28,TRBJ1-2,CASSFRGQGAFYGYTF,TGTGCCAGCAGTTTCCGGGGACAGGGGGCGTTCTATGGCTACACCTTC
.,.,TRBV6-1,TRBJ2-3,CASSEFMGVETDTQYF,TGTGCCAGCAGTGAATTTATGGGGGTGGAGACAGATACGCAGTATTTT
TRBD2,.,TRBV5-8,TRBJ2-1,CASSPPSAGGGGYNEQFF,TGTGCCAGCAGCCCGCCGTCGGCCGGGGGGGGCGGCTACAATGAGCAGTTCTTC
.,.,TRBV5-6,TRBJ2-1,CASTLMGASYNEQFF,TGTGCCAGCACGCTTATGGGGGCTTCCTACAATGAGCAGTTCTTC
.,.,TRBV13,TRBJ2-3,CASSSRRAVADTQYF,TGTGCCAGCAGCAGTCGGAGGGCCGTGGCAGATACGCAGTATTTT
.,.,TRBV2,TRBJ2-2,CASSEGVDTGELFF,TGTGCCAGCAGTGAGGGGGTAGACACCGGGGAGCTGTTTTTT
.,.,TRBV5-6,TRBJ2-1,CASSLGGGFLNEQFF,TGTGCCAGCAGCTTGGGTGGAGGGTTCCTCAATGAGCAGTTCTTC
TRBD2,.,TRBV6-4,TRBJ2-1,CASSRERGSSYNEQFF,TGTGCCAGCAGTCGCGAGCGGGGGAGCTCCTACAATGAGCAGTTCTTC
TRBD2,.,TRBV4-1,TRBJ2-3,CASSPWSGVRTDTQYF,TGCGCCAGCAGCCCCTGGAGCGGGGTCCGCACAGATACGCAGTATTTT
.,.,TRBV19,TRBJ2-5,CASSIPPSETQYF,TGTGCCAGTAGTATACCCCCATCAGAGACCCAGTACTTC
TRBD2,few,TRBV9,TRBJ2-7,CASSEGLAGDYEQYF,TGTGCCAGCAGCGAGGGACTAGCGGGGGACTACGAGCAGTACTTC